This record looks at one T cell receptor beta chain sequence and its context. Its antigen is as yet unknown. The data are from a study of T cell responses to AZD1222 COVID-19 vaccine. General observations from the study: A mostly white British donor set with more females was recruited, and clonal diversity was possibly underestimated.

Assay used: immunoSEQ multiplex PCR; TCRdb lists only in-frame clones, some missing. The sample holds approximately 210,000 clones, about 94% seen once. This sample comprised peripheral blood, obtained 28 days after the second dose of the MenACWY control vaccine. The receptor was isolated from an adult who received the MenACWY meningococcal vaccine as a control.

The CDR3 reads CASSLLALRNTDTQYF. As DNA, the CDR3 is TGTGCCAGCAGCCTCTTAGCTTTGCGAAACACAGATACGCAGTATTTT. The chain carries TRBV5-6 and TRBJ2-3, with no clear D. From germline, CDR1 is SGHDT and CDR2 YYEEEE. CDR3 size: 16 residues. Trimming shortened V by 4 bases and J by 2 bases, and 17 bases separated the two germline ends.